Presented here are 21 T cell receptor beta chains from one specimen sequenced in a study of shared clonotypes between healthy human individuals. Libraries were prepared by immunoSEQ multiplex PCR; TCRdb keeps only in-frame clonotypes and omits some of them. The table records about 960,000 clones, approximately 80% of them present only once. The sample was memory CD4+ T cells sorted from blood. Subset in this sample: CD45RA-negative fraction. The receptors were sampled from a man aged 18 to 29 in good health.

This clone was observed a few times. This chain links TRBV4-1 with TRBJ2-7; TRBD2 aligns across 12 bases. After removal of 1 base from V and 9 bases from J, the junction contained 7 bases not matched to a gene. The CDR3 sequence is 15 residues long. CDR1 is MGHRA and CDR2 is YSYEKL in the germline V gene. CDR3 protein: CASSQGLAGVRAQYF. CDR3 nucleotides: TGCGCCAGCAGCCAAGGACTAGCGGGAGTTAGGGCGCAGTACTTC.

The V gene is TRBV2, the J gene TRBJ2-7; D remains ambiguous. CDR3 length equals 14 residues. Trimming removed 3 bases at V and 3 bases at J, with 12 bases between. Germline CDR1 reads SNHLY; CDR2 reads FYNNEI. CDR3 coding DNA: TGTGCCAGCAGTGATTCGGACCGACGCTACGAGCAGTACTTC. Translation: CASSDSDRRYEQYF. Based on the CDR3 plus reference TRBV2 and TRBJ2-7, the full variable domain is EPEVTQTPSHQVTQMGQEVILRCVPISNHLYFYWYRQILGQKVEFLVSFYNNEISEKSEIFDDQFSVERPDGSNFTLKIRSTKLEDSAMYFCASSDSDRRYEQYFGPGTRLTVT.

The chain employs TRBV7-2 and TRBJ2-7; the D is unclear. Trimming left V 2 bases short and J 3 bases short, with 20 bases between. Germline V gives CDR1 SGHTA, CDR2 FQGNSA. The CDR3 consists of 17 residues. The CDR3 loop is CASSLSVSGGFRYEQYF. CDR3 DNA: TGTGCCAGCAGCTTATCGGTGTCAGGTGGGTTTCGCTACGAGCAGTACTTC.

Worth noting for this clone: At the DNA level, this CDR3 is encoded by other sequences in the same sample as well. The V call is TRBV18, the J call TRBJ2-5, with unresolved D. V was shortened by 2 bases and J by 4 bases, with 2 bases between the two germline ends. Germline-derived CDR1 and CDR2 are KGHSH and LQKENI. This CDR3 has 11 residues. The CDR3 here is CASSPGETQYF. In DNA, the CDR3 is TGTGCCAGCTCACCAGGAGAGACCCAGTACTTC.

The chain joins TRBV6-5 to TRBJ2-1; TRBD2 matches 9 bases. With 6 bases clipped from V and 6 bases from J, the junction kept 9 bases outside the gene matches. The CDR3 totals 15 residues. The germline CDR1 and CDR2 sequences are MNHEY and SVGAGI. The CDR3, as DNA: TGTGCCAGCAGGATGACTAGCGGAGGACCCAATGAGCAGTTCTTC. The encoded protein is CASRMTSGGPNEQFF.

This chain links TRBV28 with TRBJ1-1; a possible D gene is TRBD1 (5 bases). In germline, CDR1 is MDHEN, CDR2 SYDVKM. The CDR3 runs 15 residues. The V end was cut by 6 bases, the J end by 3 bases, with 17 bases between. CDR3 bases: TGTGCCAGCAGGCAAACCGGGGACTGGTACACTGAAGCTTTCTTT. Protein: CASRQTGDWYTEAFF.

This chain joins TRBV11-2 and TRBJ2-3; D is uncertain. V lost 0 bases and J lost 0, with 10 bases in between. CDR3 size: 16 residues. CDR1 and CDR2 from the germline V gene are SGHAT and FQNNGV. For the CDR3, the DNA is TGTGCCAGCAGCTTAGAGTACAGCCATAGCACAGATACGCAGTATTTT. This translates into CASSLEYSHSTDTQYF.

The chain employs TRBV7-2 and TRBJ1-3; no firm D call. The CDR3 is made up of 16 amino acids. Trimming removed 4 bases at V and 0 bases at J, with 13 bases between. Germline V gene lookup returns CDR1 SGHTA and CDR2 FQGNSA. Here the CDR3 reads CASSSRTAGSGNTIYF. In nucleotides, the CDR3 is TGTGCCAGCAGCTCCCGGACGGCAGGCTCTGGAAACACCATATATTTT.

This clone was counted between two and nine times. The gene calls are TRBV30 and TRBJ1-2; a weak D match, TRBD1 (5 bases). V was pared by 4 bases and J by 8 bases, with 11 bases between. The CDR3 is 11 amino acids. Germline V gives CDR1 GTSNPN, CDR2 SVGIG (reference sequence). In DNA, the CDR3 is TGTGCCTGGACCAGGGTGTTCGGCTACACCTTC. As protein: CAWTRVFGYTF.

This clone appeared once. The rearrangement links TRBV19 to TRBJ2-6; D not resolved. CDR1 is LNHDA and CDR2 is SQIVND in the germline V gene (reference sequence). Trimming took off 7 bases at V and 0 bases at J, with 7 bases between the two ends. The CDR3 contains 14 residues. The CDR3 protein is CASTGSSGANVLTF. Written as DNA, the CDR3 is TGTGCCAGTACGGGCAGCTCTGGGGCCAACGTCCTGACTTTC.

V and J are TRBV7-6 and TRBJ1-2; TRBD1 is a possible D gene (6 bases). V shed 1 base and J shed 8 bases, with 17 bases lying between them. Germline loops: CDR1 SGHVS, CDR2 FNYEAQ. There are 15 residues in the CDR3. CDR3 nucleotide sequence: TGTGCCAGCAGCTTAGAGGCCTCCAGGGGTGAGGGCTACACCTTC. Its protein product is CASSLEASRGEGYTF.

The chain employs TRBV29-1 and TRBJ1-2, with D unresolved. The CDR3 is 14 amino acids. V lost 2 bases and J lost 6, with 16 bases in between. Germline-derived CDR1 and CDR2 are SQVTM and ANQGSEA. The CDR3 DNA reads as TGCAGCGTTGAATCCTCGATGGGAGGCAATGGCTACACCTTC. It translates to CSVESSMGGNGYTF.

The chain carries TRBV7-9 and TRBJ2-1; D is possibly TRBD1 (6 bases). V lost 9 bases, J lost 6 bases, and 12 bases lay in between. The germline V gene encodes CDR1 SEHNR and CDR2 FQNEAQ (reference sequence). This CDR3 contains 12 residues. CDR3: CASSDSPNEQFF. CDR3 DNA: TGTGCCAGTTCGGACAGTCCCAATGAGCAGTTCTTC.

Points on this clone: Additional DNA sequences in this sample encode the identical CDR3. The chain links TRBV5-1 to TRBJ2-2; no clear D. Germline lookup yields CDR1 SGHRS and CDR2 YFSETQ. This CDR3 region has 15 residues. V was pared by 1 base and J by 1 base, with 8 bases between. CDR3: CASSLSAVNTGELFF. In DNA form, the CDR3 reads TGCGCCAGCAGCTTGTCGGCGGTGAACACCGGGGAGCTGTTTTTT.

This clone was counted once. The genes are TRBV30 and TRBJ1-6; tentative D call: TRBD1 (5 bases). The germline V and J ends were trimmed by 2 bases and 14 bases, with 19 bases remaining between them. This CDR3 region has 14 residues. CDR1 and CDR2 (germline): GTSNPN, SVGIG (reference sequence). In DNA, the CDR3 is TGTGCCTGGAGTTCGACCGGGACGCCATACACCCTCCACTTT. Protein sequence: CAWSSTGTPYTLHF. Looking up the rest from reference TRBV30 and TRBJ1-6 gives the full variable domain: SQTIHQWPATLVQPVGSPLSLECTVEGTSNPNLYWYRQAAGRGLQLLFYSVGIGQISSEVPQNLSASRPQDRQFILSSKKLLLSDSGFYLCAWSSTGTPYTLHFGNGTRLTVT.

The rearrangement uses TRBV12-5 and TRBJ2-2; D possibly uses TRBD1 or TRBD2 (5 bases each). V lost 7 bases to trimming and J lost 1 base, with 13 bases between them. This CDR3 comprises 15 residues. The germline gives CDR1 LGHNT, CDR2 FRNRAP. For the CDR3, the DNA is TGTGCTAGTGCTAACCGGGGCCTGAACACCGGGGAGCTGTTTTTT. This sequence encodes CASANRGLNTGELFF.

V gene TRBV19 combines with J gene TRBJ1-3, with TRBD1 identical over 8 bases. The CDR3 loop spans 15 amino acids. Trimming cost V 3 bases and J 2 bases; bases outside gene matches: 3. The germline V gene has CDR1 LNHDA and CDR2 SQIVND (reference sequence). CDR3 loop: CASSINRGTGNTIYF. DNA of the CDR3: TGTGCCAGTAGTATCAACAGGGGGACTGGAAACACCATATATTTT.

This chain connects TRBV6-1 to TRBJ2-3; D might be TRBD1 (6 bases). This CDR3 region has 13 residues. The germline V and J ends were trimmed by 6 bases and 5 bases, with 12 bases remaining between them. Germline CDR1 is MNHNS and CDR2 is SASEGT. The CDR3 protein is CASSLQGGDTQYF. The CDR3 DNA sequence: TGTGCCAGCAGCTTGCAAGGGGGAGATACGCAGTATTTT.

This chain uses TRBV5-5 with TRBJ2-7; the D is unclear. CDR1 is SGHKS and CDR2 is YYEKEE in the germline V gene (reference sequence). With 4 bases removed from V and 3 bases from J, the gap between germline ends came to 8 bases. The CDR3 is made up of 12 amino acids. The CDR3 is CASSQQFYEQYF. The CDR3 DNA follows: TGTGCCAGCAGCCAACAATTCTACGAGCAGTACTTC. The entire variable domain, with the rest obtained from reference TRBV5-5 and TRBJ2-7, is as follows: DAGVTQSPTHLIKTRGQQVTLRCSPISGHKSVSWYQQVLGQGPQFIFQYYEKEERGRGNFPDRFSARQFPNYSSELNVNALLLGDSALYLCASSQQFYEQYFGPGTRLTVT.

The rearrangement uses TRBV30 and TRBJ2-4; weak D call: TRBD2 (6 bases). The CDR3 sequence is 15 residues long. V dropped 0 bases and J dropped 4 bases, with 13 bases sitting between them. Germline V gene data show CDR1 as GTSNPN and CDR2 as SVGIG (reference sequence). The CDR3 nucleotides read TGTGCCTGGAGTGTATCAGGGACTGGGAAAAACATTCAGTACTTC. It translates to CAWSVSGTGKNIQYF. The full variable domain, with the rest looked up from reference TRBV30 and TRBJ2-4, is SQTIHQWPATLVQPVGSPLSLECTVEGTSNPNLYWYRQAAGRGLQLLFYSVGIGQISSEVPQNLSASRPQDRQFILSSKKLLLSDSGFYLCAWSVSGTGKNIQYFGAGTRLSVL.

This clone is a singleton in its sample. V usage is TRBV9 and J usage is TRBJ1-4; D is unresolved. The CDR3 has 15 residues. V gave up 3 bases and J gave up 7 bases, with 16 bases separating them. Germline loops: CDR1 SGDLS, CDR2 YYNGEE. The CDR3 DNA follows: TGTGCCAGCAGCGCACCCAGGCGGGTGAGTGAAAAACTGTTTTTT. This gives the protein CASSAPRRVSEKLFF. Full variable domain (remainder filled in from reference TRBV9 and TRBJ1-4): DSGVTQTPKHLITATGQRVTLRCSPRSGDLSVYWYQQSLDQGLQFLIQYYNGEERAKGNILERFSAQQFPDLHSELNLSSLELGDSALYFCASSAPRRVSEKLFFGSGTQLSVL.